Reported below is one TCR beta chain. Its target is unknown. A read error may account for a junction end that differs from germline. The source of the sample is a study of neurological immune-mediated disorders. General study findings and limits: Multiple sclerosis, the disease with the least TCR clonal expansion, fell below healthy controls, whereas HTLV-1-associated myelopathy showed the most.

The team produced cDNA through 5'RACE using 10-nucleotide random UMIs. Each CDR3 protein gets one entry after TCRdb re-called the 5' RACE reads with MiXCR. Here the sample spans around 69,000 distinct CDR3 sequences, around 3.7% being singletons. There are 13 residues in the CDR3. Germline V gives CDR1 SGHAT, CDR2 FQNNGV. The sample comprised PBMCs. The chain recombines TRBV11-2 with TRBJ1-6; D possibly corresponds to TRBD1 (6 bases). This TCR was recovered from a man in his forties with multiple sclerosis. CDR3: CASSPTGSSTLNF. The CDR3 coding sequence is TGTGCCAGCAGCCCTACAGGGTCTTCCACCCTCAACTTT.